This T cell receptor (beta chain) was recorded in a study of early T cells in non-severe SARS-CoV-2 infection. TCRdb processed the 5' RACE reads anew with MiXCR; each CDR3 protein has one entry. The sample includes approximately 37,000 distinct CDR3 sequences, over 4% of them seen just once. In its sample, this clonotype was seen a few times. V lost 4 bases and J lost 2, with 12 bases in between. The CDR3 has 16 residues. This TCR came from an adult who was a healthcare worker with PCR-confirmed SARS-CoV-2 infection or an uninfected control (not recorded which). V gene TRBV12-3 or TRBV12-4 combines with J gene TRBJ2-6; D is unclear. Source material: whole blood. DNA for the CDR3: TGTGCCAGCAGTTCATCTCTCCAAGCTGGGGCCAACGTCCTGACTTTC. As protein: CASSSSLQAGANVLTF.